This TCR beta chain emerged from a study of T cell repertoires in cytomegalovirus infection. Points from the study as a whole: It was HLA-C-restricted CMV-specific TCR beta clonotypes that dominated the response ex vivo.

This clonotype has a count of ten or more. Its antigen is not known. Using its own MiXCR run on the reads, TCRdb lists one record per CDR3 protein. The sample has hundreds of thousands of distinct CDR3 sequences, about 11% seen once; the top ten hold 9.5% to 13%. The TCR sequence derives from a human donor in good health (CMV status not recorded). Some clones in this sample may be carry-over from other donors' samples. What was sequenced was PBMCs.

The CDR3 protein is CASSILGNSNTGELFF. For the CDR3, the DNA is TGTGCCAGCAGCATTCTGGGGAATTCGAACACCGGGGAGCTGTTTTTT. The chain combines TRBV2 with TRBJ2-2; D is unclear. The germline V gene has CDR1 SNHLY and CDR2 FYNNEI. This CDR3 is 16 amino acids long. Deletions cut 6 bases from V and 0 bases from J, with 14 bases between.